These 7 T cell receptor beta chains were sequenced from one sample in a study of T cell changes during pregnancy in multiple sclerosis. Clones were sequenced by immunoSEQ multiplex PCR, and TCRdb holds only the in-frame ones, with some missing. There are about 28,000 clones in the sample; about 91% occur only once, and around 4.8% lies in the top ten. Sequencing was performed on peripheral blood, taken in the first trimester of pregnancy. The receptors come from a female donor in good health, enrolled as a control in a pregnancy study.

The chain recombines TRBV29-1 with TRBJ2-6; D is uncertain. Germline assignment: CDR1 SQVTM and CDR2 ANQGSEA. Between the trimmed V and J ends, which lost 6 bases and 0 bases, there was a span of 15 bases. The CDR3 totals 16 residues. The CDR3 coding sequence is TGCAGCGTGCCGGTCCCAGGCTACTCTGGGGCCAACGTCCTGACTTTC. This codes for CSVPVPGYSGANVLTF.

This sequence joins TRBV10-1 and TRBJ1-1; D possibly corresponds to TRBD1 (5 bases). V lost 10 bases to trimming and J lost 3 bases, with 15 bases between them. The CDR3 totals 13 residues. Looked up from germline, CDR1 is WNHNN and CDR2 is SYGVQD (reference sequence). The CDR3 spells CATRIGQDTEAFF. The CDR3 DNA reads TGCGCCACTCGAATCGGACAAGACACTGAAGCTTTCTTT.

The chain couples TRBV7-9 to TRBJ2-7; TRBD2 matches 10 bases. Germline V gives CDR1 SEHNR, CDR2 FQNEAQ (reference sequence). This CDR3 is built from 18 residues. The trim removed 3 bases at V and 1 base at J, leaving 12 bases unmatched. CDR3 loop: CASSFYVGASGGSYEQYF. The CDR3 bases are TGTGCCAGCAGCTTTTATGTAGGAGCTAGCGGGGGATCCTACGAGCAGTACTTC.

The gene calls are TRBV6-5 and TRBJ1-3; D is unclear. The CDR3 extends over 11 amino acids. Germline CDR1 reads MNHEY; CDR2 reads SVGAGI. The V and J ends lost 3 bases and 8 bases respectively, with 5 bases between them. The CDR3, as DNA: TGTGCCAGCAGTTATCGTGACACCATATATTTT. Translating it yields CASSYRDTIYF.

CDR3 bases: TGTGCCAGCAGCGCTGTAGCCGGGGATGCTGAAGCTTTCTTT. Translating it yields CASSAVAGDAEAFF. The V call is TRBV9, the J call TRBJ1-1; D unresolved. Germline V gives CDR1 SGDLS, CDR2 YYNGEE. With 3 bases removed from V and 6 bases from J, the gap between germline ends came to 15 bases. CDR3 length equals 14 residues.

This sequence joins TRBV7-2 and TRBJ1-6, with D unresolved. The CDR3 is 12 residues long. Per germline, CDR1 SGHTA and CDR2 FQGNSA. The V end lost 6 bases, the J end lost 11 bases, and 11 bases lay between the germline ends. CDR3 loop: CASRSGGTPLHF. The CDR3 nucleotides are TGTGCCAGCAGATCGGGAGGGACACCCCTCCACTTT.

The CDR3 loop reads CASSPGQATNEKLFF. CDR3 bases: TGTGCCAGCAGCCCGGGACAGGCAACTAATGAAAAACTGTTTTTT. The chain is built from TRBV5-4 and TRBJ1-4, with 8 bases identical to TRBD1. Germline CDR1 and CDR2: SGHNT and YYREEE (reference sequence). The CDR3 consists of 15 residues. V dropped 4 bases and J dropped 0; count of bases not matched to a gene: 2.